These T cell receptor beta chains were read from a single sample in a study of shared clonotypes between healthy human individuals. This table comes from immunoSEQ multiplex PCR, and its TCRdb copy is limited to in-frame clones, with some not included. This sample yields roughly 500,000 clones, of which about 78% are seen a single time; approximately 12% belongs to the top ten. Sample: PBMCs. These receptors were collected from a woman in her thirties or forties in good health. Some clones in this sample may be carry-over from other donors' samples. The CDR3 runs from the conserved cysteine through the conserved F or W. D genes are given only for firm matches. Part of the rows lack a size; the others show once, few, many or a class for expanded clones.

>NA|TRBD1|15|TRBV7-2|TRBJ2-3
CASSSGQGGGDTQYF
TGTGCCAGCAGTTCGGGACAGGGCGGCGGTGATACGCAGTATTTT
>NA|NA|13|TRBV18|TRBJ1-5
CASSRDRDQPQHF
TGTGCCAGCTCACGGGACCGAGATCAGCCCCAGCATTTT
>once|NA|15|TRBV27|TRBJ2-5
CASSLRGGNQETQYF
TGTGCCAGCAGTTTAAGGGGGGGTAACCAAGAGACCCAGTACTTC
>few|NA|17|TRBV28|TRBJ1-5
CASSSPGGGRGNQPQHF
TGTGCCAGCAGTTCTCCCGGGGGCGGGAGAGGAAATCAGCCCCAGCATTTT
>NA|NA|13|TRBV6-5|TRBJ1-6
CASRTSGNSPLHF
TGTGCCAGCAGGACTTCAGGGAATTCACCCCTCCACTTT
>NA|TRBD1|13|TRBV30|TRBJ2-7
CAWGRDRVYEQYF
TGTGCCTGGGGCCGGGACAGGGTGTACGAGCAGTACTTC
>NA|TRBD1|12|TRBV29-1|TRBJ1-1
CSGRDRGIKDFF
TGCAGCGGCCGGGACAGGGGGATTAAAGATTTCTTT
>NA|NA|15|TRBV5-1|TRBJ1-5
CASSLAGFWNQPQHF
TGCGCCAGCAGCTTGGCTGGTTTTTGGAATCAGCCCCAGCATTTT
>NA|NA|12|TRBV21-1|TRBJ1-1
CASSPSNTEAFF
TGTGCCAGCAGCCCTAGTAACACTGAAGCTTTCTTT
>NA|NA|15|TRBV15|TRBJ2-7
CATRGGGRNSYEQYF
TGTGCCACCAGGGGGGGCGGCAGAAATTCCTACGAGCAGTACTTC
>NA|TRBD2|13|TRBV19|TRBJ2-1
CASTRGSSNEQFF
TGTGCCAGCACTCGCGGGAGCAGCAATGAGCAGTTCTTC
>NA|TRBD2|15|TRBV28|TRBJ2-3
CASSPRLAGTDTQYF
TGTGCCAGCAGTCCGCGACTAGCGGGAACAGATACGCAGTATTTT
>NA|NA|16|TRBV9|TRBJ2-7
CASSPRGAAASYEQYF
TGTGCCAGCAGCCCGAGGGGGGCGGCTGCATCCTACGAGCAGTACTTC
>NA|TRBD2|15|TRBV2|TRBJ2-2
CASSELAGGNGELFF
TGTGCCAGCAGTGAACTAGCGGGAGGTAACGGGGAGCTGTTTTTT
>NA|TRBD1|16|TRBV5-1|TRBJ1-4
CASSTDRGNTNEKLFF
TGCGCCAGCAGCACGGACAGGGGGAATACTAATGAAAAACTGTTTTTT
>NA|TRBD2|15|TRBV28|TRBJ2-3
CASSLPSGREDTQYF
TGTGCCAGCAGTTTACCTAGCGGGAGGGAAGATACGCAGTATTTT
>NA|NA|14|TRBV4-1|TRBJ2-5
CASSLARGLETQYF
TGCGCCAGCAGCCTAGCTCGTGGCTTGGAAACCCAGTACTTC
>NA|TRBD1|14|TRBV4-3|TRBJ1-1
CASSLRQGASEAFF
TGCGCCAGCAGCCTTCGACAGGGGGCCTCTGAAGCTTTCTTT
>NA|TRBD2|14|TRBV7-6|TRBJ2-1
CASSLLAENNEQFF
TGTGCCAGCAGCTTACTAGCGGAAAACAATGAGCAGTTCTTC
>NA|TRBD1|14|TRBV19|TRBJ2-3
CASSMGQYTDTQYF
TGTGCCAGTAGTATGGGACAGTACACAGATACGCAGTATTTT
>few|TRBD1|15|TRBV6-4|TRBJ2-6
CASGQESSGANVLTF
TGTGCCAGCGGACAGGAAAGCTCTGGGGCCAACGTCCTGACTTTC
>NA|NA|14|TRBV14|TRBJ2-7
CASSQVQRSHEQYF
TGTGCCAGCAGCCAAGTTCAGCGATCGCACGAGCAGTACTTC
>NA|NA|15|TRBV6-1|TRBJ1-5
CASRGTVNSNQPQHF
TGTGCCAGCAGGGGGACGGTTAATAGCAATCAGCCCCAGCATTTT
>NA|NA|14|TRBV29-1|TRBJ2-7
CSVRVDTVVFEQYF
TGCAGCGTGAGGGTTGACACGGTGGTCTTCGAGCAGTACTTC
>NA|NA|15|TRBV6-1|TRBJ2-4
CASSDQGLAKNIQYF
TGTGCCAGCAGTGACCAGGGGTTAGCCAAAAACATTCAGTACTTC
>NA|NA|16|TRBV27|TRBJ2-7
CASSLLAGETTYEQYF
TGTGCCAGCAGTTTACTGGCGGGTGAGACAACCTACGAGCAGTACTTC
>NA|TRBD2|15|TRBV28|TRBJ2-7
CASSSRAGVSYEQYF
TGTGCCAGCAGTTCCCGAGCGGGAGTTTCCTACGAGCAGTACTTC
>NA|TRBD2|14|TRBV7-6|TRBJ2-7
CASSLGLAGYEQYF
TGTGCCAGCAGCCTAGGACTAGCGGGATATGAGCAGTACTTC
>NA|TRBD1|16|TRBV19|TRBJ1-3
CASTHPRQGAGNTIYF
TGTGCCAGTACCCACCCCCGACAGGGCGCTGGGAACACCATATATTTT
>NA|TRBD2|16|TRBV18|TRBJ2-7
CASSNSQGAGGGEQYF
TGTGCCAGCTCAAACTCACAGGGCGCGGGAGGCGGCGAGCAGTACTTC